This entry concerns a single TCR beta chain. Its specificity is unknown. The sample belongs to a study of graft-versus-host responses after intestinal transplantation. Study context: Multivisceral, liver-intestinal, or isolated intestinal grafts went to recipients. Following induction with anti-thymocyte globulin, all recipients were given tacrolimus and steroids for roughly three years.

Study-wide results and limits: After transplant, early declines in HvG clones were associated with peak levels of circulating GvH clones. Investigators detected GvH clones in recipient marrow, with some emerging earlier in ileum or blood.

Trimming cost V 6 bases and J 0 bases, with 12 bases left between them. CDR3 length: 15 amino acids. Germline V lookup: CDR1 SGHTA, CDR2 FQGNSA. Lamina propria and intraepithelial lymphocytes were released by processing graft tissue. The repertoire was sequenced with immunoSEQ multiplex PCR; TCRdb's copy has only in-frame clones and lacks some. The data contain 60,000 to 65,000 clones, under 90% of them singletons. This clonotype was obtained from a human patient who received an intestinal transplant, so some T cells may come from the graft donor. The chain couples TRBV7-2 to TRBJ1-3, with D possibly matching TRBD1 (5 bases). Sequencing was performed on ileum tissue, taken 357 days after transplant. CDR3 region: CASSAPGYSGNTIYF. CDR3 DNA: TGTGCCAGCAGTGCACCAGGGTACTCTGGAAACACCATATATTTT.